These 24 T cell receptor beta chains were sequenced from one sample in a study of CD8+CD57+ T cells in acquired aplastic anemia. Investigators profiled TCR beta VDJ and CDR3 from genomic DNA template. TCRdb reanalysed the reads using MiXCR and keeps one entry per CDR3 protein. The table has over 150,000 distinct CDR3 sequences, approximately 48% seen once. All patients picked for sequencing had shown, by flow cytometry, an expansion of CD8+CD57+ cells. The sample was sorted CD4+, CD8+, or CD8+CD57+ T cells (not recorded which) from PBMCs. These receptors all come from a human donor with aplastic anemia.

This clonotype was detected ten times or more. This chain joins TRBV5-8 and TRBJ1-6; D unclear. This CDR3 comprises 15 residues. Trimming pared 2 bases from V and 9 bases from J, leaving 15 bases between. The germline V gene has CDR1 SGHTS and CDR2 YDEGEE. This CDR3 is CASSFSINAGSPLHF. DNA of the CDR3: TGTGCCAGCAGCTTTAGCATAAACGCAGGTTCACCCCTCCACTTT.

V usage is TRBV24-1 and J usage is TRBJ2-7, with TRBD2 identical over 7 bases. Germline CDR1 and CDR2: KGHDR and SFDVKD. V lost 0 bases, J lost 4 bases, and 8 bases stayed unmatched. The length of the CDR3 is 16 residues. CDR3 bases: TGTGCCACCAGTGATTTGTCGGCGGGAGTATTATACGAGCAGTACTTC. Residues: CATSDLSAGVLYEQYF.

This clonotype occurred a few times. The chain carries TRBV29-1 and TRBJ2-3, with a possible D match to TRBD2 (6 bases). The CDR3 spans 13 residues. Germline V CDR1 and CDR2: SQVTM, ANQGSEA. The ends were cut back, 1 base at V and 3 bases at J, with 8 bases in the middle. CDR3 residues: CSVEGLVTDTQYF. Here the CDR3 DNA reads TGCAGCGTTGAAGGACTAGTTACAGATACGCAGTATTTT.

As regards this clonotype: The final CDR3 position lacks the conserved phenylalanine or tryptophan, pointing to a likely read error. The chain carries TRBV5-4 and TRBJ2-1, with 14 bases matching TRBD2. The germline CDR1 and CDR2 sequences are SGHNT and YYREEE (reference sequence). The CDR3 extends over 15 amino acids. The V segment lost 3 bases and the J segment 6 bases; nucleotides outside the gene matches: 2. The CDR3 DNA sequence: TGTGCCAGCAGCTCGGGACTAGCGGGAGTCAATGAGCAGTTCCTC. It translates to CASSSGLAGVNEQFL.

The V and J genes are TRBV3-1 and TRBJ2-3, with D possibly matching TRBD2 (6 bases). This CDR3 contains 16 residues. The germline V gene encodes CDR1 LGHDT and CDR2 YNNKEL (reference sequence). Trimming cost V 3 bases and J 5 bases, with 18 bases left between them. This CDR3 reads CASSHRAGNRRDTQYF. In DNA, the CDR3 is TGTGCCAGCAGCCATAGAGCGGGCAACCGACGAGATACGCAGTATTTT.

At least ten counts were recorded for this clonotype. In DNA form, the CDR3 reads TGTGCCAGCAAGCTGACAATGGGTAATGAAAAACTGTTTTTT. This sequence encodes CASKLTMGNEKLFF. The rearrangement links TRBV6-1 to TRBJ1-4, with D hard to call. The CDR3 extends over 14 amino acids. Per the germline V gene, CDR1 is MNHNS and CDR2 is SASEGT. V was trimmed by 7 bases and J by 4 bases, leaving 13 bases between them.

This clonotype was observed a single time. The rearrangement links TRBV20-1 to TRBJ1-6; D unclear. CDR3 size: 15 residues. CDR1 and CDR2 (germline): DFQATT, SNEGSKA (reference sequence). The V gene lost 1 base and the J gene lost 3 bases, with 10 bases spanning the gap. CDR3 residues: CSARVGGDYNSPLHF. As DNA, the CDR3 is TGCAGTGCTAGAGTCGGTGGGGACTATAATTCACCCCTCCACTTT.

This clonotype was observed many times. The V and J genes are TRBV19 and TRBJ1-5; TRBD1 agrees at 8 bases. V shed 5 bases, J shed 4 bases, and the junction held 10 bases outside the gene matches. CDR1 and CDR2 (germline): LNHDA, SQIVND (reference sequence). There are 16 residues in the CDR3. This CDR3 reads CASSSRQGPGNQPQHF. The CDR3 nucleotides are TGTGCCAGTAGTTCCCGACAGGGGCCGGGGAATCAGCCCCAGCATTTT.

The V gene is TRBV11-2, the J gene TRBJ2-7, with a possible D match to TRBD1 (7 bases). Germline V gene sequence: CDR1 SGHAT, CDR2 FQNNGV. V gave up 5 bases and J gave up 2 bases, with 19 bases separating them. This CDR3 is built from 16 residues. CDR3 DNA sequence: TGTGCCAGCAGCCGCCCCGGGAGAAGGGGGCCCTACGAGCAGTACTTC. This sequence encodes CASSRPGRRGPYEQYF.

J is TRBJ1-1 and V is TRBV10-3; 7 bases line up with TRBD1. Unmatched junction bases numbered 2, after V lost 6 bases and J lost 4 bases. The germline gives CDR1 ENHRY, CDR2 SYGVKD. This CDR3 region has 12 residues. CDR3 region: CAIRGTATEAFF. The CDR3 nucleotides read TGTGCCATCAGGGGGACAGCCACTGAAGCTTTCTTT.

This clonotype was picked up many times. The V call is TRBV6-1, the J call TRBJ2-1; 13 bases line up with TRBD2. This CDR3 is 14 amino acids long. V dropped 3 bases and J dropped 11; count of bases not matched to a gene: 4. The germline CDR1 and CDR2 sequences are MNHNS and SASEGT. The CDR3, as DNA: TGTGCCAGCAGTGACACTAGCGGGGGGGATAAGCAGTTCTTC. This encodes CASSDTSGGDKQFF.

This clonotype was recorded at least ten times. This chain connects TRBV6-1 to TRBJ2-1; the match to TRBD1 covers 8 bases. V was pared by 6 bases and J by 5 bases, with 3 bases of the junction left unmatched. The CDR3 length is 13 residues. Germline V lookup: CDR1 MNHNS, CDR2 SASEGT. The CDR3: CASRRTGNNEQFF. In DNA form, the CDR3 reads TGTGCCAGCAGGAGGACAGGGAACAATGAGCAGTTCTTC.

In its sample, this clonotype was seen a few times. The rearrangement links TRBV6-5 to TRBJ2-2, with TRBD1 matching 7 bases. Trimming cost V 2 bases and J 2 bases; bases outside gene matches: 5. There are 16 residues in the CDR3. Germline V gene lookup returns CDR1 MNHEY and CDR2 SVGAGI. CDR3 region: CASSYRTGGNTGELFF. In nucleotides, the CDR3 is TGTGCCAGCAGTTACAGGACAGGAGGAAACACCGGGGAGCTGTTTTTT.

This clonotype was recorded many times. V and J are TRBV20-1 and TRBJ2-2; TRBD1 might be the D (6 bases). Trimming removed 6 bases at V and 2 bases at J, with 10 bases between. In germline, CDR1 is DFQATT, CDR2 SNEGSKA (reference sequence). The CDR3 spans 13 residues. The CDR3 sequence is CSARGHNTGELFF. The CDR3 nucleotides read TGCAGTGCAAGGGGACACAACACCGGGGAGCTGTTTTTT.

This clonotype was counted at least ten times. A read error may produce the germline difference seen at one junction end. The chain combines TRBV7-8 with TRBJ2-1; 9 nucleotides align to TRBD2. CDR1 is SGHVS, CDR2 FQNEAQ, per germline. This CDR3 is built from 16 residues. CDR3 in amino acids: CASSVAAGGTYNEQFF. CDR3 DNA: TGTGCCAGCAGCGTAGCAGCGGGGGGAACCTACAATGAGCAGTTCTTC. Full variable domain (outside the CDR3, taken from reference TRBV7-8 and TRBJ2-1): GAGVSQSPRYKVAKRGQDVALRCDPISGHVSLFWYQQALGQGPEFLTYFQNEAQLDKSGLPSDRFFAERPEGSVSTLKIQRTQQEDSAVYLCASSVAAGGTYNEQFFGPGTRLTVL.

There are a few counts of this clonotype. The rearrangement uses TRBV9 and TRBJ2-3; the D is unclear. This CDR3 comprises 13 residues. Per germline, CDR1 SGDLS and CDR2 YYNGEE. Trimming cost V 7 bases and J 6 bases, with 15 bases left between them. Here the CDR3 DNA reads TGTGCCAGCTCACCCCTCATGGGGGATACGCAGTATTTT. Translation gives CASSPLMGDTQYF.

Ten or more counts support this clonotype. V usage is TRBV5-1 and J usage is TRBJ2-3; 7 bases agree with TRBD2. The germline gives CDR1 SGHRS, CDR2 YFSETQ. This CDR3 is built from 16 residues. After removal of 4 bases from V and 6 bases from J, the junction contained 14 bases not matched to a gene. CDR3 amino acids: CASSLPTTTGRDTQYF. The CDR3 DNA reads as TGCGCCAGCAGCCTCCCAACTACCACCGGGAGGGATACGCAGTATTTT.

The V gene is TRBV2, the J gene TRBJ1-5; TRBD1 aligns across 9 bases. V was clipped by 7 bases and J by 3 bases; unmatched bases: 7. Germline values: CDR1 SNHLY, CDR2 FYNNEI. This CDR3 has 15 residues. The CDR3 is CASKRTGADNQPQHF. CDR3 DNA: TGTGCCAGCAAAAGGACAGGGGCCGACAATCAGCCCCAGCATTTT.

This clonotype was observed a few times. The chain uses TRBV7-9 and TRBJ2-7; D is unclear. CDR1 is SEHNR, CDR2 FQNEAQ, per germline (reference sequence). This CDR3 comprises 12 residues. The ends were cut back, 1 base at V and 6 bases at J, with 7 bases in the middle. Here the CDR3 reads CASSLVFGEQYF. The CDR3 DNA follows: TGTGCCAGCAGCTTAGTTTTCGGCGAGCAGTACTTC.

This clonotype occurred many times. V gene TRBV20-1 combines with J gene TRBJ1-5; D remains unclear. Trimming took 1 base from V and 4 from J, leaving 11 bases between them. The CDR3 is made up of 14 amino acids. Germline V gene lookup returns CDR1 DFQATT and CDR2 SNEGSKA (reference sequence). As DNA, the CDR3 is TGCAGTGCTAGAGGCCCCTCCGGGAATCAGCCCCAGCATTTT. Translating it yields CSARGPSGNQPQHF.

The CDR3 loop reads CAISEGSSGRNQPQHF. Written as DNA, the CDR3 is TGTGCCATCAGTGAGGGGAGTTCGGGGCGCAATCAGCCCCAGCATTTT. The rearrangement joins TRBV10-3 to TRBJ1-5, with a weak D call TRBD1 (5 bases). Deletions cut 2 bases from V and 2 bases from J, with 13 bases between. The CDR3 runs 16 residues. Germline CDR1 ENHRY, CDR2 SYGVKD.

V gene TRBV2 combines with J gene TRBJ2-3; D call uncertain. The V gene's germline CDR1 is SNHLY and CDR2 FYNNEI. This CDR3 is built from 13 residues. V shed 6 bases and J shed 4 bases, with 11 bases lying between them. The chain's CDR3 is CASSLLASDTQYF. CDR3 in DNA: TGTGCCAGCAGCTTACTGGCCTCAGATACGCAGTATTTT. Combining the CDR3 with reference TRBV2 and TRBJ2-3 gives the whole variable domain EPEVTQTPSHQVTQMGQEVILRCVPISNHLYFYWYRQILGQKVEFLVSFYNNEISEKSEIFDDQFSVERPDGSNFTLKIRSTKLEDSAMYFCASSLLASDTQYFGPGTRLTVL.

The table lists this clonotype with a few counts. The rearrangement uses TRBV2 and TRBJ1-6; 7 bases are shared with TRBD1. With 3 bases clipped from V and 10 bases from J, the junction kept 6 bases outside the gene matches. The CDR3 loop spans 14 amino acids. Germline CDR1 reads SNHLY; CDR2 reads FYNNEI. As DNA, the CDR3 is TGTGCCAGCAGTGATTGGGACAGTGTATCACCCCTCCACTTT. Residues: CASSDWDSVSPLHF.

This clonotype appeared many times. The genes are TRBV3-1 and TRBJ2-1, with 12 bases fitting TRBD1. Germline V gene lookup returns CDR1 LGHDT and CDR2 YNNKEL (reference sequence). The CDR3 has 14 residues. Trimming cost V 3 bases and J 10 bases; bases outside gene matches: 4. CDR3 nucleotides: TGTGCCAGCAGCCAGGGACAGGGGGCAAGAGAGCAGTTCTTC. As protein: CASSQGQGAREQFF.